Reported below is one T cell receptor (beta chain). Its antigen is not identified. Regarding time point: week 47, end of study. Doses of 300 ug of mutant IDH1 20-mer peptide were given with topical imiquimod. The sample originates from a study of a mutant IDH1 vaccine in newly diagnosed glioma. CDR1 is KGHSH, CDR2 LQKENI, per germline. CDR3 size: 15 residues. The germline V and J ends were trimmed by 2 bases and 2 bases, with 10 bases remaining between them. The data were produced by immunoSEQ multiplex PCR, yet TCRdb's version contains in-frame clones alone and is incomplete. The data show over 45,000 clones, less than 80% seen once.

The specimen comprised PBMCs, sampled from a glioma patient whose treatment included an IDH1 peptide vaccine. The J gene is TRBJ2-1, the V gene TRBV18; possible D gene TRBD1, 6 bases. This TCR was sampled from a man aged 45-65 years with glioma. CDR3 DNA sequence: TGTGCCAGCTCACCAATGGACAGCCCCTACAATGAGCAGTTCTTC. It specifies CASSPMDSPYNEQFF. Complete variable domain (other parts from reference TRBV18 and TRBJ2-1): NAGVMQNPRHLVRRRGQEARLRCSPMKGHSHVYWYRQLPEEGLKFMVYLQKENIIDESGMPKERFSAEFPKEGPSILRIQQVVRGDSAAYFCASSPMDSPYNEQFFGPGTRLTVL.